This is a list of T cell receptor beta chains from one sample in a study of control samples from healthy donors and cancer patients. Produced via immunoSEQ multiplex PCR; TCRdb's table is partial and in-frame only. The sample yields about 160,000 clones, around 94% seen once. The sample comprised PBMCs. These receptors originate from a man aged 55 to 70 with colorectal cancer. CDR3s include the opening cysteine and the closing phenylalanine or tryptophan. D genes are given only for firm matches. Part of the rows lack a size; the others show once, few, many or a class for expanded clones.

v_gene: TRBV30
d_gene: -
j_gene: TRBJ1-5
abundance: -
CDR3nt: TGTGCCTGGAGTGTAACAGTCGGTCAGCCCCAGCATTTT
CDR3aa: CAWSVTVGQPQHF

v_gene: TRBV24-1
d_gene: -
j_gene: TRBJ2-3
abundance: -
CDR3nt: TGTGCCACCAGTGAGGACTATCTCGATACGCAGTATTTT
CDR3aa: CATSEDYLDTQYF

v_gene: TRBV2
d_gene: -
j_gene: TRBJ1-4
abundance: -
CDR3nt: TGTGCCAGCGGAAAGGGTCTTGATGAAAAACTGTTTTTT
CDR3aa: CASGKGLDEKLFF

v_gene: TRBV30
d_gene: -
j_gene: TRBJ1-1
abundance: -
CDR3nt: TGTGCCTGGAGTAGGGATAACACTGAAGCTTTCTTT
CDR3aa: CAWSRDNTEAFF

v_gene: TRBV30
d_gene: TRBD1
j_gene: TRBJ1-1
abundance: once
CDR3nt: TGTGCCTGGAGTGGACTGGCTCCTGGACAGGGAGCTGAAGCTTTCTTT
CDR3aa: CAWSGLAPGQGAEAFF

v_gene: TRBV7-9
d_gene: -
j_gene: TRBJ1-2
abundance: -
CDR3nt: TGTGCCAGCAGTATAGACGCCCGCCAAGGCTACACCTTC
CDR3aa: CASSIDARQGYTF

v_gene: TRBV6-6
d_gene: -
j_gene: TRBJ2-3
abundance: -
CDR3nt: TGTGCCAGCAGTTACCGACTAGCAGATACGCAGTATTTT
CDR3aa: CASSYRLADTQYF

v_gene: TRBV9
d_gene: TRBD1
j_gene: TRBJ1-2
abundance: -
CDR3nt: TGTGCCAGCAGGGGACAGACAGGGGGGGATGGCTACACCTTC
CDR3aa: CASRGQTGGDGYTF

v_gene: TRBV6-2/TRBV6-3
d_gene: -
j_gene: TRBJ1-6
abundance: -
CDR3nt: TGTGCCAGCAGTTACCAGGACCAGCGAGCTTCTAGCTCCTATAATTCACCCCTCCACTTT
CDR3aa: CASSYQDQRASSSYNSPLHF

v_gene: TRBV18
d_gene: -
j_gene: TRBJ1-1
abundance: -
CDR3nt: TGTGCCAGCTCACCAGGGGGCAGTCTGAACACTGAAGCTTTCTTT
CDR3aa: CASSPGGSLNTEAFF

v_gene: TRBV19
d_gene: -
j_gene: TRBJ1-5
abundance: -
CDR3nt: TGTGCCAGTAGTATATCGGGGGGCCTATATAGCAATCAGCCCCAGCATTTT
CDR3aa: CASSISGGLYSNQPQHF

v_gene: TRBV6-5
d_gene: -
j_gene: TRBJ1-6
abundance: -
CDR3nt: TGTGCCAGCAGTCCTTCTCCCAGCGATTCACCCCTCCACTTT
CDR3aa: CASSPSPSDSPLHF

v_gene: TRBV5-1
d_gene: -
j_gene: TRBJ1-1
abundance: -
CDR3nt: TGCGCCAGCAGCCCTGACAGAACCGCTGAAGCTTTCTTT
CDR3aa: CASSPDRTAEAFF

v_gene: TRBV18
d_gene: TRBD1
j_gene: TRBJ1-1
abundance: -
CDR3nt: TGTGCCAGCCGACAGGGGGCAGGGGGCACTGAAGCTTTCTTT
CDR3aa: CASRQGAGGTEAFF

v_gene: TRBV4-3
d_gene: -
j_gene: TRBJ1-2
abundance: -
CDR3nt: TGCGCCAGCAGCCCGGGGAACTATGGCTACACCTTC
CDR3aa: CASSPGNYGYTF

v_gene: TRBV24-1
d_gene: -
j_gene: TRBJ2-1
abundance: -
CDR3nt: TGTGCCACCAGTGAGACGGGGCTCCGTGGGCAGTTCTTC
CDR3aa: CATSETGLRGQFF

v_gene: TRBV18
d_gene: TRBD2
j_gene: TRBJ2-5
abundance: -
CDR3nt: TGTGCCAGCTCACCAAAGACTAGCGGACTTCAAGAGACCCAGTACTTC
CDR3aa: CASSPKTSGLQETQYF

v_gene: TRBV29-1
d_gene: TRBD2
j_gene: TRBJ2-3
abundance: once
CDR3nt: TGCAGCGTTGGGACTAGCGGGGGAACGCGACACACAGATACGCAGTATTTT
CDR3aa: CSVGTSGGTRHTDTQYF

v_gene: TRBV6-2/TRBV6-3
d_gene: -
j_gene: TRBJ1-4
abundance: -
CDR3nt: TGTGCCAGCAGTTACCCTTACAGGGCGCGGGAAGAAAAACTGTTTTTT
CDR3aa: CASSYPYRAREEKLFF

v_gene: TRBV7-2
d_gene: -
j_gene: TRBJ2-2
abundance: -
CDR3nt: TGTGCCAGCAGCCCAAGACTTGGGGGGTATGGCGGGGAGCTGTTTTTT
CDR3aa: CASSPRLGGYGGELFF

v_gene: TRBV19
d_gene: -
j_gene: TRBJ2-7
abundance: -
CDR3nt: TGTGCCAGTAGTATAGGGGGACGCCCGTCCTACGAGCAGTACTTC
CDR3aa: CASSIGGRPSYEQYF

v_gene: TRBV6-5
d_gene: -
j_gene: TRBJ1-2
abundance: -
CDR3nt: TGTGCCAGCAGTTACTCGCCAGAGGACTATGGCTACACCTTC
CDR3aa: CASSYSPEDYGYTF

v_gene: TRBV5-4
d_gene: -
j_gene: TRBJ1-2
abundance: -
CDR3nt: TGTGCCAGCAGCCCAGGGGTGCAGCTCTATGGCTACACCTTC
CDR3aa: CASSPGVQLYGYTF

v_gene: TRBV24-1
d_gene: TRBD2
j_gene: TRBJ2-1
abundance: once
CDR3nt: TGTGCCACCAGTGACCCAGGGACTAGCAGGGACAATGAGCAGTTCTTC
CDR3aa: CATSDPGTSRDNEQFF

v_gene: TRBV5-1
d_gene: TRBD1
j_gene: TRBJ2-7
abundance: -
CDR3nt: TGCGCCAGCAGCGCCGGGACAGGCCTATACGAGCAGTACTTC
CDR3aa: CASSAGTGLYEQYF

v_gene: TRBV18
d_gene: -
j_gene: TRBJ1-6
abundance: -
CDR3nt: TGTGCCAGCTCACCAGGCGAGGGTTCACCCCTCCACTTT
CDR3aa: CASSPGEGSPLHF

v_gene: TRBV19
d_gene: -
j_gene: TRBJ2-1
abundance: -
CDR3nt: TGTGCCAGTAGTATGATCGACAGGACTCACAATGAGCAGTTCTTC
CDR3aa: CASSMIDRTHNEQFF

v_gene: TRBV12-5
d_gene: -
j_gene: TRBJ2-2
abundance: -
CDR3nt: TGTGCTAGTGGTTTGGGGGACGGGACCGGGGAGCTGTTTTTT
CDR3aa: CASGLGDGTGELFF

v_gene: TRBV5-8
d_gene: TRBD1
j_gene: TRBJ1-5
abundance: -
CDR3nt: TGTGCCAGCAGCCTGGACAGGGGAGGATATAGCAATCAGCCCCAGCATTTT
CDR3aa: CASSLDRGGYSNQPQHF

v_gene: TRBV27
d_gene: -
j_gene: TRBJ1-5
abundance: -
CDR3nt: TGTGCCAGCAGTTTGGGAGGGGGTCGCGGGAATCAGCCCCAGCATTTT
CDR3aa: CASSLGGGRGNQPQHF

v_gene: TRBV4-1
d_gene: TRBD2
j_gene: TRBJ2-2
abundance: -
CDR3nt: TGCGCCAGCAGCCAAGGACTAGCGGGGCTCACCGGGGAGCTGTTTTTT
CDR3aa: CASSQGLAGLTGELFF

v_gene: TRBV5-4
d_gene: TRBD1
j_gene: TRBJ1-1
abundance: once
CDR3nt: TGTGCCAGCAGCCCCTTCCCAGGGGGGAGTAACACTGAAGCTTTCTTT
CDR3aa: CASSPFPGGSNTEAFF

v_gene: TRBV5-1
d_gene: -
j_gene: TRBJ2-7
abundance: -
CDR3nt: TGCGCCAGCACGGGGTCCTCCGAGCAGTACTTC
CDR3aa: CASTGSSEQYF

v_gene: TRBV5-1
d_gene: TRBD1
j_gene: TRBJ1-5
abundance: -
CDR3nt: TGCGCCAGCAGCTTGGGGACAGGGCCGAGCAATCAGCCCCAGCATTTT
CDR3aa: CASSLGTGPSNQPQHF

v_gene: TRBV6-5
d_gene: -
j_gene: TRBJ1-5
abundance: -
CDR3nt: TGTGCCAGCAGTTGGGGGTCGCAGGGCAATCAGCCCCAGCATTTT
CDR3aa: CASSWGSQGNQPQHF

v_gene: TRBV25-1
d_gene: -
j_gene: TRBJ1-1
abundance: -
CDR3nt: TGTGCCAGCAGCGGACGGGAGGCTTTCTTT
CDR3aa: CASSGREAFF

v_gene: TRBV11-2
d_gene: TRBD1
j_gene: TRBJ2-1
abundance: -
CDR3nt: TGTGCCAGCAGCTTGGACAGGGGACCCTACAATGAGCAGTTCTTC
CDR3aa: CASSLDRGPYNEQFF

v_gene: TRBV11-3
d_gene: TRBD1
j_gene: TRBJ2-5
abundance: -
CDR3nt: TGTGCCAGCAGCTTAGATGGGGACAGGGGGAGAGAGACCCAGTACTTC
CDR3aa: CASSLDGDRGRETQYF

v_gene: TRBV2
d_gene: -
j_gene: TRBJ1-1
abundance: -
CDR3nt: TGTGCCAGCAGTGAAGCGCTAGGATGGGCTTTCTTT
CDR3aa: CASSEALGWAFF

v_gene: TRBV19
d_gene: TRBD1
j_gene: TRBJ2-1
abundance: -
CDR3nt: TGTGCCAGTAGTATAGATAGGACAGGGGGCGATGAGCAGTTCTTC
CDR3aa: CASSIDRTGGDEQFF

v_gene: TRBV6-5
d_gene: TRBD1
j_gene: TRBJ1-5
abundance: -
CDR3nt: TGTGCCAGCAGATCTGACAGGGTGGGTCAGCCCCAGCATTTT
CDR3aa: CASRSDRVGQPQHF

v_gene: TRBV7-2
d_gene: -
j_gene: TRBJ1-2
abundance: -
CDR3nt: TGTGCCAGCAGGATAAAGGCCAACTATGGCTACACCTTC
CDR3aa: CASRIKANYGYTF

v_gene: TRBV3-1/TRBV3-2
d_gene: -
j_gene: TRBJ2-3
abundance: -
CDR3nt: TGTGCCAGCAGCCAAGGGCTAAGTGGATGGAGGCAGTATTTT
CDR3aa: CASSQGLSGWRQYF

v_gene: TRBV4-3
d_gene: -
j_gene: TRBJ2-2
abundance: -
CDR3nt: TGCGCCAGCAGCCGTGAGGTTCTAGGGAACACCGGGGAGCTGTTTTTT
CDR3aa: CASSREVLGNTGELFF

v_gene: TRBV2
d_gene: TRBD1
j_gene: TRBJ2-2
abundance: -
CDR3nt: TGTGCCAGCATCAACCCCCCGGGACAGGGGAAGCTGTTTTTT
CDR3aa: CASINPPGQGKLFF

v_gene: TRBV3-1/TRBV3-2
d_gene: -
j_gene: TRBJ1-5
abundance: -
CDR3nt: TGTGCCAGCAGCCAAGGTCCCCAGGGTGCTCAGCCCCAGCATTTT
CDR3aa: CASSQGPQGAQPQHF

v_gene: TRBV5-4
d_gene: -
j_gene: TRBJ1-1
abundance: -
CDR3nt: TGTGCCAGCAGCTTGACAGTAGGGGGGTGGGGTACGGACACTGAAGCTTTCTTT
CDR3aa: CASSLTVGGWGTDTEAFF

v_gene: TRBV4-3
d_gene: -
j_gene: TRBJ1-6
abundance: -
CDR3nt: TGCGCCAGCAGCCAAGATCGGGGGCTTTGGGCACCCCTCCACTTT
CDR3aa: CASSQDRGLWAPLHF

v_gene: TRBV30
d_gene: -
j_gene: TRBJ2-2
abundance: -
CDR3nt: TGTGCCTGGAGGCTACTAGATCCCCCCGGGGAGCTGTTTTTT
CDR3aa: CAWRLLDPPGELFF

v_gene: TRBV11-2
d_gene: -
j_gene: TRBJ1-2
abundance: -
CDR3nt: TGTGCCAGCCGCCGGGGGGGCGTGGGCGACTATGGCTACACCTTC
CDR3aa: CASRRGGVGDYGYTF

v_gene: TRBV20-1
d_gene: -
j_gene: TRBJ2-3
abundance: -
CDR3nt: TGCAGTGCTAGTGGGGGGGGCCGAGTATCAGATACGCAGTATTTT
CDR3aa: CSASGGGRVSDTQYF

v_gene: TRBV11-3
d_gene: -
j_gene: TRBJ1-1
abundance: -
CDR3nt: TGTGCCAGCAGCTTTAGTGGGGGGGCTGGCACTGAAGCTTTCTTT
CDR3aa: CASSFSGGAGTEAFF

v_gene: TRBV27
d_gene: -
j_gene: TRBJ1-1
abundance: -
CDR3nt: TGTGCCAGCAGTTCCTGGGGAGGAGGGAACACTGAAGCTTTCTTT
CDR3aa: CASSSWGGGNTEAFF

v_gene: TRBV19
d_gene: TRBD1
j_gene: TRBJ2-5
abundance: -
CDR3nt: TGTGCCAGTAGTATCCAAGCCCCGACCGGGACAGGGGGCCAAGAGACCCAGTACTTC
CDR3aa: CASSIQAPTGTGGQETQYF

v_gene: TRBV24-1
d_gene: -
j_gene: TRBJ2-3
abundance: -
CDR3nt: TGTGCCACCAGTTACGGCGGGGCCACAGATACGCAGTATTTT
CDR3aa: CATSYGGATDTQYF

v_gene: TRBV7-7
d_gene: -
j_gene: TRBJ2-2
abundance: -
CDR3nt: TGTGCCAGCAGCCCAGCCCTAGCGAACACCGGGGAGCTGTTTTTT
CDR3aa: CASSPALANTGELFF